This T cell receptor (beta chain) was recorded in a study of blood T cell repertoires in COVID-19. Study as a whole: PBMCs, B-cell-depleted T cells, or T cells provided the cDNA or gDNA that made up the material.

Trimming at V came to 5 bases and at J to 2 bases, leaving 3 bases not matched to a gene. This CDR3 contains 14 residues. The germline gives CDR1 MDHEN, CDR2 SYDVKM. Authors' methods: Scientists estimated how many nucleated cells there were by amplifying reference gene primers. Sequencing used immunoSEQ multiplex PCR; TCRdb keeps in-frame clones, though not all of them. The V and J calls and the clone size are those of that table, but D and trimming were determined from the DNA. Of about 89,000 clones listed, 60% to 85% are singletons. This TCR came from a human donor in a cohort sampled during active COVID-19. Material: peripheral blood. This chain connects TRBV28 to TRBJ1-2, with 9 nucleotides matching TRBD1. CDR3 loop: CASSRQGGNYGYTF. The CDR3 nucleotides are TGTGCCAGCAGTCGACAGGGGGGCAACTATGGCTACACCTTC.